The 20 T cell receptor beta chains in this list originate from one sample, sequenced in a study of cytomegalovirus exposure and HLA in healthy donors. The study ran its PCR with 60 Vbeta and 13 Jbeta primers. Clones were sequenced by immunoSEQ multiplex PCR, and TCRdb holds only the in-frame ones, with some missing. The table lists over 200,000 clones, over 65% of them singletons. The sequencing sample was made of PBMCs. The receptor source for this set is a human donor in good health.

The CDR3 region is CASSRQGYGYTF. CDR3 nucleotides: TGTGCCAGTAGTAGGCAGGGGTATGGCTACACCTTC. The chain is built from TRBV19 and TRBJ1-2; possible D gene TRBD1, 6 bases. The CDR3 consists of 12 residues. V dropped 4 bases and J dropped 5 bases, with 8 bases sitting between them. Germline CDR1 LNHDA, CDR2 SQIVND (reference sequence).

CDR3 amino acids: CASSTTGTGNEKLFF. The CDR3 nucleotides read TGTGCCAGCAGCACCACCGGGACTGGGAATGAAAAACTGTTTTTT. This chain links TRBV9 with TRBJ1-4; D perhaps matches TRBD1 (5 bases). Looked up from germline, CDR1 is SGDLS and CDR2 is YYNGEE. This CDR3 has 15 amino acids. V lost 4 bases, J lost 5 bases, and 15 bases lay in between.

This clone was seen once. This rearrangement joins TRBV6-6 to TRBJ1-2; D is unclear. Trimming removed 4 bases from V and 2 bases from J, with 14 bases in between. CDR1 is MNHNY and CDR2 is SVGAGI in the germline V gene (reference sequence). This CDR3 region has 15 residues. As DNA, the CDR3 is TGTGCCAGCAGTTCCCTGGCGCGGGTGAACTATGGCTACACCTTC. Translated: CASSSLARVNYGYTF.

The CDR3 loop is CASSPGQQETQYF. For the CDR3, the DNA is TGTGCCAGCAGTCCGGGACAGCAAGAGACCCAGTACTTC. The chain uses TRBV28 and TRBJ2-5; 7 positions match TRBD1. After removal of 5 bases from V and 2 bases from J, the junction contained 2 bases not matched to a gene. Germline-derived CDR1 and CDR2 are MDHEN and SYDVKM. The CDR3 length is 13 residues.

V is TRBV7-9 and J is TRBJ2-3, with 8 bases matching TRBD1. This CDR3 has 15 residues. CDR1 is SEHNR and CDR2 is FQNEAQ in the germline V gene (reference sequence). V was pared by 6 bases and J by 0 bases, with 5 bases of the junction left unmatched. CDR3 in amino acids: CASSTGGTSTDTQYF. The CDR3 DNA sequence: TGTGCCAGCAGTACAGGGGGTACCAGCACAGATACGCAGTATTTT.

This clone has only a few counts. The chain is built from TRBV10-3 and TRBJ2-7; D gene uncertain. CDR3 length: 14 residues. The V and J ends lost 4 bases and 0 bases respectively, with 10 bases between them. The V gene's germline CDR1 is ENHRY and CDR2 SYGVKD. The CDR3 sequence: CAISVASSSYEQYF. The CDR3 DNA reads TGTGCCATCAGTGTGGCCTCTTCCTCCTACGAGCAGTACTTC.

This clone was recorded once. The CDR3 nucleotides are TGTGCCAGCAGCTTAGTAGGGACAGACTCCTACGAGCAGTACTTC. It yields the protein CASSLVGTDSYEQYF. The V call is TRBV7-9, the J call TRBJ2-7; TRBD1 matches at 7 bases. The J segment lost 0 bases and the V segment lost 1 base, leaving 3 bases of the junction unmatched. The CDR3 is made up of 15 amino acids. From germline, CDR1 is SEHNR and CDR2 FQNEAQ (reference sequence).

CDR3 nucleotide sequence: TGTGCCAGCAGCTCGGTTTCGTTAGCGGGAGACACGCATACGCAGTATTTT. It encodes CASSSVSLAGDTHTQYF. V usage is TRBV5-5 and J usage is TRBJ2-3; 9 bases map to TRBD2. J gave up 7 bases and V 3 bases, and 15 bases lay outside the gene matches. Germline-derived CDR1 and CDR2 are SGHKS and YYEKEE (reference sequence). CDR3 size: 17 residues.

The gene calls are TRBV5-1 and TRBJ2-7; 7 bases fit TRBD2. The CDR3 extends over 17 amino acids. Per germline, CDR1 SGHRS and CDR2 YFSETQ. J lost 5 bases, V lost 2 bases, and 16 bases had no gene match. For the CDR3, the DNA is TGCGCCAGCAGCTTCAATAGCGGGTCGGGGACCGCCCACGAGCAGTACTTC. It is translated as CASSFNSGSGTAHEQYF.

This sequence joins TRBV7-2 and TRBJ2-7, with D perhaps TRBD2 (6 bases). V dropped 5 bases and J dropped 4 bases, with 12 bases sitting between them. The CDR3 runs to 13 residues. Germline values: CDR1 SGHTA, CDR2 FQGNSA. CDR3 in amino acids: CASSPPRGYEQYF. The CDR3 nucleotides are TGTGCCAGCAGCCCACCCCGGGGGTACGAGCAGTACTTC.

This chain connects TRBV5-4 to TRBJ2-7; the D is unclear. Germline V gives CDR1 SGHNT, CDR2 YYREEE (reference sequence). V lost 2 bases, J lost 2 bases, and 8 bases lay in between. This CDR3 region has 13 residues. The DNA of the CDR3 is TGTGCCAGCAGCTTCCAGGCCACCTACGAGCAGTACTTC. This codes for CASSFQATYEQYF.

The gene calls are TRBV4-2 and TRBJ1-4; 8 bases map to TRBD1. CDR1 LGHNA and CDR2 YNFKEQ come from the germline V gene. The ends lost 4 bases at V and 3 bases at J; junction bases unmatched: 4. There are 15 residues in the CDR3. Here the CDR3 DNA reads TGTGCCAGCAGCCCCAGGGGGCGAGCTAATGAAAAACTGTTTTTT. As protein: CASSPRGRANEKLFF.

The rearrangement uses TRBV6-5 and TRBJ2-3; weak D call: TRBD2 (6 bases). Trimming removed 6 bases from V and 5 bases from J, with 12 bases in between. The CDR3 is 13 amino acids. Germline CDR1 MNHEY, CDR2 SVGAGI. The CDR3 loop is CASRRGLVDTQYF. The CDR3 DNA is TGTGCCAGCAGGCGGGGCTTAGTAGATACGCAGTATTTT.

The V and J genes are TRBV30 and TRBJ2-3, with D perhaps matching TRBD2 (5 bases). The CDR3 consists of 14 residues. Germline-derived CDR1 and CDR2 are GTSNPN and SVGIG (reference sequence). V lost 2 bases and J 2 bases, leaving 11 bases between the germline ends. Here the CDR3 reads CAWSRRGFTDTQYF. Written as DNA, the CDR3 is TGTGCCTGGAGTCGTAGAGGGTTCACAGATACGCAGTATTTT. The full variable domain, rest sourced from reference TRBV30 and TRBJ2-3, is SQTIHQWPATLVQPVGSPLSLECTVEGTSNPNLYWYRQAAGRGLQLLFYSVGIGQISSEVPQNLSASRPQDRQFILSSKKLLLSDSGFYLCAWSRRGFTDTQYFGPGTRLTVL.

The rearrangement joins TRBV6-6 to TRBJ2-7, with 7 bases fitting TRBD2. The V and J ends lost 5 bases and 4 bases, in that order; junction bases with no gene match: 11. CDR1 is MNHNY and CDR2 is SVGAGI in the germline V gene (reference sequence). The CDR3 covers 15 residues. CDR3 coding DNA: TGTGCCAGCAGTAGTACCACGGGACTAAGTTACGAGCAGTACTTC. Translation gives CASSSTTGLSYEQYF.

The chain combines TRBV2 with TRBJ2-7; TRBD2 agrees at 10 bases. The V and J ends lost 7 bases and 2 bases, in that order; junction bases with no gene match: 5. The CDR3 has 14 amino acids. Germline V CDR1 and CDR2: SNHLY, FYNNEI. In nucleotides, the CDR3 is TGTGCCAGCAAAGTGGGACTAGCGACCTACGAGCAGTACTTC. Translated, it gives CASKVGLATYEQYF.

This clone was observed a single time. The V call is TRBV7-6, the J call TRBJ2-6, with D possibly being TRBD1 (6 bases). The V end was cut by 2 bases, the J end by 3 bases, with 23 bases between. Looked up from germline, CDR1 is SGHVS and CDR2 is FNYEAQ. This CDR3 comprises 20 residues. The CDR3 sequence: CASSLSFGTYASGGANVLTF. DNA for the CDR3: TGTGCCAGCAGCTTAAGTTTTGGGACATATGCATCTGGTGGGGCCAACGTCCTGACTTTC.

V gene TRBV7-3 combines with J gene TRBJ2-7, with D perhaps TRBD1 (5 bases). This CDR3 is built from 15 residues. Between the trimmed V and J ends, which lost 2 bases and 0 bases, there was a span of 11 bases. CDR1 is SGHTA and CDR2 is FQGTGA in the germline V gene. The CDR3 sequence: CASSLDAGSSYEQYF. In DNA form, the CDR3 reads TGTGCCAGCAGCTTAGACGCAGGGTCCTCCTACGAGCAGTACTTC.

The chain has TRBV28 and TRBJ1-5; D might be TRBD1 (5 bases). V lost 7 bases, J lost 6 bases, and 19 bases lay in between. This CDR3 comprises 15 residues. Germline-derived CDR1 and CDR2 are MDHEN and SYDVKM. The CDR3 protein is CASKGLDRAPQPQHF. CDR3 nucleotide sequence: TGTGCCAGCAAGGGGCTAGACAGAGCCCCTCAGCCCCAGCATTTT.

The V gene is TRBV7-2, the J gene TRBJ2-1; tentatively, D is TRBD2 (6 bases). This CDR3 contains 14 residues. Germline V gives CDR1 SGHTA, CDR2 FQGNSA. V lost 4 bases and J 10 bases, leaving 17 bases between the germline ends. The CDR3 DNA is TGTGCCAGCAGCTCCCGGTTGCGGAGGGAAGAGCAGTTCTTC. It encodes CASSSRLRREEQFF.